This T cell receptor (beta chain) was sequenced during a study of cytomegalovirus exposure and HLA in healthy donors (dated by TCRdb to about 2017). Study-level background: In an earlier analysis of 450 to 750 of the donors, 250 to 350 Gb of sequence data and about 110 million unique TCR beta sequences from about 190 million T cells were reported. A later genetic analysis took genome-wide SNP genotypes for about three fifths of the 666 donors and used that subset as a discovery cohort. An early release covering more than 500 HLA-typed donors comprised roughly 300 gigabases of sequencing data and 85 million to 100 million unique TCR sequences. Rather than using new phenotypic data, the later analysis identified candidate immune exposures from TCR beta sequences and from how often those sequences occurred across donors. Every repertoire in the discovery cohort had been generated on one and the same sequencing platform. In addition to the first cohort of around 670 subjects, a separate validation cohort of 100 to 150 different subjects was used. Alongside the repertoire data, information on donor age, sex, ethnicity and CMV serostatus was compiled. The T cell repertoires of 666 subjects were profiled by immunosequencing and related to cytomegalovirus serostatus. The genetic ancestry cluster associated with self-reported Caucasian donors included 81% of the 350 to 500 genotyped donors. The study was designed to test whether signatures of past pathogen exposure could be identified by cataloging public T cell receptors. To predict cytomegalovirus infection status, the study combined high-throughput TCR immunosequencing, statistical association of individual TCRs with disease status, and machine learning. About five DR-DQ haplotypes were treated as single units for association and clustering because of strong linkage in the cohort. Class I and class II HLA loci were covered by the typing at four-digit resolution. An earlier analysis of 587 of the donors used high-throughput TCR beta sequencing to judge whether each TCR beta V gene segment behaved as functional or pseudogenic. On average, roughly 200,000 unique TCR beta nucleotide sequences were sequenced per donor among 398 genotyped donors of the cohort, with roughly 18% of those sequences being non-productive. To study patterns of TCR occurrence, a later analysis re-analyzed previously published TCR beta repertoires from 550 to 800 donors and added high-resolution HLA genotyping. Typing coverage differed by locus: A, B, C, DRB1 and DQB1 were typed in about 629-640 donors, DQA1 in about 500, DPA1 in 606, and DPB1 in 472.

Overall study results and their limits: In a later genetic analysis, fewer N-insertions in productive TCRs were reported among donors in an Asian-associated ancestry cluster than the 666-donor mean. Presence/absence analyses assumed roughly uniform sequencing depth across donors, an assumption that may not hold. According to a later analysis, most CMV-associated TCR beta chains appeared to be HLA-restricted, and the HLA associations seemed to be driven largely by CMV exposure. In a later analysis, the rate of TCR association differed among HLA loci, with DRB1 alleles having the most associated TCRs and HLA-C alleles having the fewest. Correlated functional status among segregating V segments might reflect linkage disequilibrium, but an unknown experimental factor could not be ruled out. Most TCR sequences were seen in very few donors, while some public TCRs were found in many individuals. A later genetic analysis associated a missense DCLRE1C variant with V-gene and J-gene trimming of TCR beta chains, and an independent cohort replicated the association. The study listed 150 to 200 TCR beta chains as associated with cytomegalovirus. In vitro tests confirmed that a few of the cytomegalovirus-associated TCR beta chains recognize cytomegalovirus antigens. A group of highly shared sequence variants was considered likely to be a technical artifact of the sequencing pipeline. In a later analysis, HLA-associated TCR beta chains showed more clonal expansion and lower generation probabilities than non-associated chains that were equally common. Because counts were too low, roughly 17 rarely observed V segments, including chromosome 9 orphons, were left out of the earlier analysis of a few hundred of the donors. A further reported finding was that TCR beta sequences accurately predicted the HLA-A and HLA-B alleles for most subjects in the first cohort. According to the authors, the approach could potentially be generalized to other disease states and immunological phenotypes. The classifier was reported to diagnose cytomegalovirus status with high specificity and sensitivity in both the original cohort and the validation cohort. Broadly in line with IMGT annotations, most TCR beta V segments showed up in productive rearrangements about 90% or about 30% of the time in an earlier analysis of around 600 of the donors. When HLA alleles, especially DR and DQ, strongly co-occurred, TCR associations were difficult to assign to individual alleles. Because HLA typing was missing for some donors at each locus, association tests included only the typed subset. A later analysis reported that several top co-occurrence clusters appeared linked to parvovirus B19, influenza, CMV and Epstein-Barr virus. Because the 87-base-pair reads could not distinguish some IMGT-functional V segments, including TRBV6-2 and TRBV6-3, those segments were excluded. The only immune exposure information available for the cohort was CMV serostatus. At a false discovery rate of 0.05, a later analysis linked 16,951 TCR beta sequences to specific HLA alleles. Only TCR beta chains were sequenced in this cohort, and the absence of alpha or paired-chain data limited detectable features.

To note about this clone: The target of this receptor is not known. Base qualities are not at hand, and no much larger clone is one base apart.

Preparation of the library involved the immunoSEQ multiplex PCR assay. The multiplex PCR relied on a mix of 60 forward primers for TCR Vbeta segments and 13 reverse primers for TCR Jbeta segments. A multiplex PCR assay on genomic DNA amplified the CDR3 region of rearranged TCR beta genes. The amplified TCR beta libraries were sequenced on the Illumina HiSeq System as 87-base-pair reads. Per the original workflow: Across the 670 or so repertoires, a later analysis counted 60 million to 90 million unique TCR beta chains, roughly 11 million of which were shared by at least two donors. Raw reads were error-corrected and collapsed into unique sequences with a nearest-neighbor algorithm that merged closely related sequences to remove PCR and sequencing errors. CDR3 sequences were aligned to IMGT reference sequences to assign V, D and J gene segments. For a sequence to be retained, a match of at least six nucleotides to both a V gene segment and a J gene segment was required. A rearrangement was called productive if the CDR3 had no stop codons and remained in frame with V and J, and every other rearrangement was called non-productive. CDR3 was defined by IMGT convention, running from the second conserved V-encoded cysteine to the conserved J-encoded phenylalanine. In an earlier analysis of some 550 of the donors, sequences lacking an unambiguous match to a single V gene segment were excluded. An earlier analysis of fewer than 750 of the donors called V segments functional above 56.7% productive rearrangements and segregating when the between-donor standard deviation exceeded 5%. A statistical classification framework was built for diagnosing cytomegalovirus status from the catalog of TCR beta chain sequences. A later analysis assigned V and J genes by comparing TCR nucleotide sequences with IMGT/GENE-DB human TR gene sequences. The TCRdist pipeline was used in a later analysis to assign CDR3 sequences and most-parsimonious VDJ recombination scenarios. In a later analysis, each TCR beta chain was defined by its CDR3 amino acid sequence together with its V-gene family, and reads lacking a unique V-gene family were excluded. As a way to deal with suspected cross-contamination and a sequencing artifact, a later analysis dropped nearly 600 nucleotide sequences that were highly shared and had low generation probability. In a later analysis, a clonal expansion index for each public chain was calculated from normalized within-repertoire ranks of inferred template counts. In a later analysis, generation probabilities were computed using a VDJ recombination model fitted to out-of-frame rearrangements, and the results were checked against IGoR. In a later analysis, TCR-TCR, TCR-HLA and TCR-CMV co-occurrence was scored with hypergeometric tests, and a repertoire-size bias correction was applied to TCR pairs. To estimate false discovery rates, a later analysis permuted the HLA or CMV assignments 20 times. In a later analysis, co-occurring TCRs were grouped with DBSCAN, and TCRdist sequence similarity was added when clustering was performed within HLA-allele-positive subsets. Repertoires with fewer than 30,000 or more than 120,000 public chains, plus five repertoires with anomalous nucleotide sharing, were excluded from co-occurrence clustering. Drawn from immuneACCESS, this table holds only the in-frame rearrangements with V and J called that TCRdb kept. Clones are partly lost; checked studies trace under half to an unresolved V gene and leave the rest unexplained. The V and J calls and the clone size are those of that table, but D and trimming were determined from the DNA. Across this sample there are 210,000 or so clones, with roughly 85% seen only once. Around 2% of the sample comes from the top ten.

V lost 2 bases and J lost 8 bases, and the count of bases not matched to a germline gene is 4. Looking up the germline V gene yields CDR1 MNHEY and CDR2 SVGAGI. The CDR3 numbers 14 residues from cysteine through phenylalanine. The retained sequence is limited to the CDR3, 42 bases, with the frame set at the first base. The cohort comprised several hundred healthy bone marrow donors. All cohort members were sampled while nominally healthy, although unrecorded immune exposures were likely present. The donor was CMV seronegative and was included in the group of around 320 seronegative cohort members. A peripheral blood sample was collected from each donor, and TCR beta sequencing was performed on peripheral blood mononuclear cells. Genomic DNA was extracted from the blood cell samples with the Qiagen DNeasy Blood Extraction Kit.

Material: PBMCs. The receptor's source is a man between 18 and 35 years old in good health and CMV-seronegative. In this chain, TRBV6-5 is recombined with TRBJ1-2, with 11 central nucleotides matching TRBD1. The DNA sequence follows: TGTGCCAGCAGTTACGGGACAGGGGGGAGAGGCTACACCTTC. This is translated as CASSYGTGGRGYTF.